This entry lists 29 T cell receptor beta chains sequenced from one sample in a study of T-cell memory formation after mild COVID-19 (dated by TCRdb to the early 2020s). The library was produced with 5' RACE. The reads were generated on an Illumina NovaSeq 6000. The public sequencing data were trimmed at Q25 with fastp and processed into clonotypes with MiXCR by TCRdb, which kept only in-frame beta chains. Here each entry gathers all rows of one CDR3 protein and keeps the most common genes and DNA. This sample comprises 85,000 to 130,000 distinct CDR3 sequences, 11% of them detected only once. The ten largest account for roughly two fifths of the sample. The sequencing sample was made of PBMCs or a T cell subset sorted from them (not recorded which). These receptors originate from a man aged 18 to 35 who had mild COVID-19 (a few samples of this study predate the infection). The sample titles of this study are shuffled in the database, so cell type and time point are left out; the donor was told from shared clones.

This clonotype was found a few times. This chain connects TRBV6-5 to TRBJ1-1; possibly TRBD1 for D (6 bases). The V gene lost 6 bases and the J gene lost 7 bases, with 15 bases spanning the gap. The CDR3 loop spans 13 amino acids. CDR1 and CDR2 from the germline V gene are MNHEY and SVGAGI. CDR3 sequence reads: CASRNLGQLEAFF. The CDR3 region has the DNA TGTGCCAGCAGGAACTTAGGACAGCTTGAAGCTTTCTTT.

This clonotype occurred a few times. The chain couples TRBV19 to TRBJ2-1; 7 bases map to TRBD1. CDR1 and CDR2 (germline): LNHDA, SQIVND (reference sequence). V gave up 6 bases and J gave up 10 bases; unmatched junction bases: 6. The CDR3 runs 12 residues. CDR3 residues: CASSWGQLEQFF. The CDR3 DNA sequence: TGTGCCAGTAGCTGGGGACAGCTGGAGCAGTTCTTC.

The J gene is TRBJ1-5, the V gene TRBV7-6; D uncertain. This CDR3 region has 14 residues. V gave up 0 bases and J gave up 5 bases, with 8 bases separating them. Germline-derived CDR1 and CDR2 are SGHVS and FNYEAQ. In DNA, the CDR3 is TGTGCCAGCAGCTTAGCGAAGGGTGATCAGCCCCAGCATTTT. Protein sequence: CASSLAKGDQPQHF.

This clonotype was seen at least ten times. The genes are TRBV12-3 or TRBV12-4 and TRBJ2-7; D is ambiguous. The CDR3 covers 13 residues. Trimming took 3 bases from V and 3 from J, leaving 9 bases between them. CDR3 loop: CASSFDGFYEQYF. The CDR3 DNA sequence: TGTGCCAGCAGTTTCGACGGGTTCTACGAGCAGTACTTC.

This clonotype came up a few times. Here the CDR3 reads CASSRTGGQPQHF. CDR3 DNA: TGTGCCAGCAGCCGGACAGGGGGTCAGCCCCAGCATTTT. J is TRBJ1-5 and V is TRBV7-9; 10 bases are a match to TRBD1. The CDR3 runs to 13 residues. Germline CDR1 is SEHNR and CDR2 is FQNEAQ (reference sequence). With 5 bases clipped from V and 6 bases from J, the junction kept 1 base outside the gene matches.

The chain has TRBV9 and TRBJ1-2; D remains unclear. The CDR3 consists of 15 residues. V was clipped by 3 bases and J by 0 bases, with 12 bases between them. From germline, CDR1 is SGDLS and CDR2 YYNGEE. The CDR3 sequence is CASSDPGYSNYGYTF. The CDR3 region has the DNA TGTGCCAGCAGCGACCCGGGGTATTCTAACTATGGCTACACCTTC. Full variable domain (rest looked up from reference TRBV9 and TRBJ1-2): DSGVTQTPKHLITATGQRVTLRCSPRSGDLSVYWYQQSLDQGLQFLIQYYNGEERAKGNILERFSAQQFPDLHSELNLSSLELGDSALYFCASSDPGYSNYGYTFGSGTRLTVV.

This clonotype has a handful of counts. V is TRBV6-2 or TRBV6-3 and J is TRBJ1-5, with a tentative D call TRBD1 (5 bases). There are 13 residues in the CDR3. The V gene lost 3 bases and the J gene lost 7 bases, with 10 bases spanning the gap. Germline loops: CDR1 MNHEY, CDR2 SVGEGT. The CDR3 sequence is CASSYPGEQPQHF. CDR3 bases: TGTGCCAGCAGTTATCCGGGGGAACAGCCCCAGCATTTT.

This clonotype was observed at least ten times. The chain recombines TRBV29-1 with TRBJ2-3; 9 bases align to TRBD1. Germline trimming cut 4 bases from V and 3 bases from J; bases unmatched to any gene: 2. This CDR3 region has 13 residues. Per germline, CDR1 SQVTM and CDR2 ANQGSEA. CDR3 DNA: TGCAGCGTTGGGACAGGGGAGACAGATACGCAGTATTTT. Encoded protein: CSVGTGETDTQYF.

This clonotype was counted a few times. The V gene is TRBV19, the J gene TRBJ2-1; D possibly corresponds to TRBD2 (6 bases). The V and J ends lost 3 bases and 2 bases respectively, with 11 bases between them. CDR3 size: 15 residues. The germline gives CDR1 LNHDA, CDR2 SQIVND (reference sequence). CDR3: CASSISSGAYNEQFF. Written as DNA, the CDR3 is TGTGCCAGTAGTATCTCGTCGGGGGCCTACAATGAGCAGTTCTTC.

The sample holds a few counts of this clonotype. This chain uses TRBV4-1 with TRBJ2-7; D may correspond to TRBD1 or TRBD2 (7 bases each). The germline CDR1 and CDR2 sequences are MGHRA and YSYEKL. The CDR3 is made up of 15 amino acids. Trimming removed 4 bases from V and 1 base from J, with 14 bases in between. Here the CDR3 reads CASSLGQGGSYEQYV. DNA of the CDR3: TGCGCCAGCAGCCTCGGCCAGGGGGGGTCCTACGAGCAGTACGTC.

This clonotype was detected ten times or more. The CDR3 loop reads CASSLSGATFQYF. The CDR3 nucleotides are TGTGCCAGCAGCCTAAGCGGGGCCACTTTTCAGTACTTC. V and J are TRBV27 and TRBJ2-4, with 7 bases fitting TRBD2. The CDR3 contains 13 residues. V shed 6 bases and J 11 bases; nucleotides not matched to a gene: 10. The germline CDR1 and CDR2 sequences are MNHEY and SMNVEV (reference sequence).

The chain uses TRBV24-1 and TRBJ2-1; 8 bases map to TRBD2. V was pared by 5 bases and J by 7 bases, with 6 bases of the junction left unmatched. The CDR3 length is 14 residues. Germline CDR1 is KGHDR and CDR2 is SFDVKD. CDR3 amino acids: CATSGGGYRNEQFF. The DNA of the CDR3 is TGTGCCACCAGTGGCGGGGGGTATAGGAATGAGCAGTTCTTC.

V gene TRBV7-9 combines with J gene TRBJ2-1; D remains ambiguous. The CDR3 loop spans 15 amino acids. The germline V gene encodes CDR1 SEHNR and CDR2 FQNEAQ (reference sequence). Between the trimmed V and J ends, which lost 6 bases and 0 bases, there was a span of 12 bases. The CDR3 region is CASRKEATSYNEQFF. In DNA, the CDR3 is TGTGCCAGCAGAAAAGAGGCCACCTCCTACAATGAGCAGTTCTTC.

This clonotype turned up a few times. The chain uses TRBV7-9 and TRBJ2-5, with D unclear. Germline values: CDR1 SEHNR, CDR2 FQNEAQ (reference sequence). With 6 bases removed from V and 2 bases from J, the gap between germline ends came to 4 bases. The CDR3 covers 11 residues. In DNA, the CDR3 is TGTGCCAGCAGGCTGCAAGAGACCCAGTACTTC. Amino acid sequence: CASRLQETQYF.

This clonotype was counted between two and nine times. The rearrangement joins TRBV12-3 or TRBV12-4 to TRBJ1-2; D uncertain. There are 13 residues in the CDR3. Trimming shortened V by 2 bases and J by 3 bases, and 7 bases separated the two germline ends. CDR3 nucleotides: TGTGCCAGCAGTTTAAGCCTGTACTATGGCTACACCTTC. This codes for CASSLSLYYGYTF.

This clonotype was seen only a few times. The V call is TRBV29-1, the J call TRBJ2-3, with 10 bases aligning to TRBD1. This CDR3 contains 14 residues. Germline CDR1 is SQVTM and CDR2 is ANQGSEA. V was clipped by 2 bases and J by 6 bases; unmatched bases: 5. CDR3 loop: CSVELEDRGDTQYF. The CDR3 nucleotides are TGCAGCGTTGAATTAGAGGACAGGGGGGATACGCAGTATTTT.

V usage is TRBV2 and J usage is TRBJ2-1; 8 bases line up with TRBD1. Germline V gene lookup returns CDR1 SNHLY and CDR2 FYNNEI. The CDR3 runs to 15 residues. V shed 5 bases, J shed 2 bases, and the junction held 5 bases outside the gene matches. As DNA, the CDR3 is TGTGCCAGCAGTCCCACAGGGGGACCCTACAATGAGCAGTTCTTC. As protein: CASSPTGGPYNEQFF.

The rearrangement links TRBV4-3 to TRBJ2-1; TRBD2 matches 7 bases. The CDR3 has 14 residues. J lost 8 bases, V lost 1 base, and 5 bases had no gene match. Germline V gene sequence: CDR1 LGHNA, CDR2 YSLEER. CDR3 region: CASSQGEGPYEQFF. Here the CDR3 DNA reads TGCGCCAGCAGCCAAGGGGAGGGGCCGTATGAGCAGTTCTTC.

The chain recombines TRBV27 with TRBJ1-6; 9 bases match TRBD1. The V segment lost 7 bases and the J segment 7 bases; nucleotides outside the gene matches: 11. This CDR3 has 16 residues. The germline V gene has CDR1 MNHEY and CDR2 SMNVEV (reference sequence). DNA of the CDR3: TGTGCCAGCATGATTCGGTGGGACAGGGCAAATTCACCCCTCCACTTT. Translating it yields CASMIRWDRANSPLHF.

CDR3 nucleotides: TGTGCCAGCAGCCAGCCACAGGGTCTCGGTGGTAATGAGCAGTTCTTC. Translating it yields CASSQPQGLGGNEQFF. The chain recombines TRBV7-6 with TRBJ2-1, with TRBD1 as a possible D gene (6 bases). The CDR3 is made up of 16 amino acids. The ends were cut back, 5 bases at V and 7 bases at J, with 21 bases in the middle. CDR1 is SGHVS, CDR2 FNYEAQ, per germline.

This clonotype was recorded a few times. This chain links TRBV7-9 with TRBJ2-2; the match to TRBD2 covers 15 bases. With 5 bases clipped from V and 1 base from J, the junction kept 5 bases outside the gene matches. Germline V lookup: CDR1 SEHNR, CDR2 FQNEAQ (reference sequence). The CDR3 runs to 18 residues. CDR3 DNA sequence: TGTGCCAGCAGCCCCGGGACTAGCGGGGGGAAGAACACCGGGGAGCTGTTTTTT. It codes for CASSPGTSGGKNTGELFF.

This clonotype was recorded a few times. The CDR3 nucleotides read TGCGCCAGCAGCTTCTCAGGGGGCATGGAGACCCAGTACTTC. This encodes CASSFSGGMETQYF. V usage is TRBV5-1 and J usage is TRBJ2-5; TRBD1 aligns across 8 bases. Germline CDR1 reads SGHRS; CDR2 reads YFSETQ. V was clipped by 2 bases and J by 5 bases; unmatched bases: 5. CDR3 size: 14 residues.

The chain uses TRBV7-2 and TRBJ2-3, with D maybe TRBD1 (5 bases). This CDR3 spans 14 amino acids. Germline V lookup: CDR1 SGHTA, CDR2 FQGNSA. V lost 4 bases and J 12 bases, leaving 20 bases between the germline ends. Written as DNA, the CDR3 is TGTGCCAGCAGCTCGCCCCGACAGCGATTTGACCAGTATTTT. Translation: CASSSPRQRFDQYF.

This clonotype was counted a few times. Here the CDR3 reads CAKGQATDNSPLHF. The CDR3 DNA follows: TGTGCCAAGGGACAGGCTACCGATAATTCACCCCTCCACTTT. The genes are TRBV2 and TRBJ1-6; 8 bases are a match to TRBD1. The CDR3 is 14 amino acids. Looked up from germline, CDR1 is SNHLY and CDR2 is FYNNEI. V lost 10 bases to trimming and J lost 5 bases; unmatched junction nucleotides: 7. The full variable domain, with the rest looked up from reference TRBV2 and TRBJ1-6, is EPEVTQTPSHQVTQMGQEVILRCVPISNHLYFYWYRQILGQKVEFLVSFYNNEISEKSEIFDDQFSVERPDGSNFTLKIRSTKLEDSAMYFCAKGQATDNSPLHFGNGTRLTVT.

The chain couples TRBV24-1 to TRBJ2-2; D uncertain. The germline V and J ends were trimmed by 3 bases and 2 bases, with 9 bases remaining between them. Germline CDR1 is KGHDR and CDR2 is SFDVKD. This CDR3 region has 15 residues. CDR3 bases: TGTGCCACCAGTGATCAGGAAGTAAACACCGGGGAGCTGTTTTTT. Translated: CATSDQEVNTGELFF.

This clonotype has a handful of counts. The chain joins TRBV5-1 to TRBJ2-7; perhaps TRBD1 as D (6 bases). The CDR3 consists of 14 residues. V lost 8 bases, J lost 3 bases, and 18 bases lay in between. Germline CDR1 and CDR2: SGHRS and YFSETQ. The CDR3 bases are TGCGCCAGGGGACCGGGACATCTAGGCTACGAGCAGTACTTC. The encoded protein is CARGPGHLGYEQYF.

V and J are TRBV30 and TRBJ1-1; the D gene is possibly TRBD1 (6 bases). With 1 base removed from V and 9 bases from J, the gap between germline ends came to 9 bases. Germline-derived CDR1 and CDR2 are GTSNPN and SVGIG (reference sequence). The CDR3 consists of 11 residues. CDR3 region: CAWSDRVKAFF. The DNA for the CDR3 is TGTGCCTGGAGTGACAGGGTAAAAGCTTTCTTT.

The chain links TRBV20-1 to TRBJ1-1, with D possibly TRBD1 on 6 matching bases. V was clipped by 3 bases and J by 3 bases, with 14 bases between them. Germline CDR1 is DFQATT and CDR2 is SNEGSKA (reference sequence). The CDR3 is 14 residues long. The CDR3 bases are TGCAGTGCTAGTGGGGTAGGGGGGGACACTGAAGCTTTCTTT. Translation gives CSASGVGGDTEAFF.

This chain links TRBV24-1 with TRBJ1-5; possibly TRBD1 for D (6 bases). Germline-derived CDR1 and CDR2 are KGHDR and SFDVKD. The CDR3 is made up of 15 amino acids. With 10 bases removed from V and 3 bases from J, the gap between germline ends came to 18 bases. The CDR3 region has the DNA TGTGCCACAGGGGGGGGGGAGATGGACAATCAGCCCCAGCATTTT. Encoded protein: CATGGGEMDNQPQHF.